This TCR beta chain originates from a study of long-term antiretroviral therapy in people with HIV. Looking at the study overall: The earliest samples came from an era when ART typically awaited falling CD4 counts.

immunoSEQ v3.0 was run at survey level. 40,000-50,000 T-cell genomes per sample were the sequencing target. TCRdb's table, derived via immunoSEQ multiplex PCR, lists solely in-frame clones and lacks some. Of about 30,000 clones listed, 94% are singletons. Every specimen provided about 1-10 million cryopreserved PBMC before DNA extraction took place. Concerning this clone: Antigen unknown.

This CDR3 contains 15 residues. Germline-derived CDR1 and CDR2 are SGHRS and YFSETQ. Trimming removed 4 bases at V and 3 bases at J, with 16 bases between. Study-level findings and limits: Pre-ART clonal expansion yielded clones that dominated the repertoire at all time points.

The chain has TRBV5-1 and TRBJ1-1; TRBD1 is a possible D gene (5 bases). The sequence derives from a woman in her forties or fifties with HIV. Sequences were derived from unsorted PBMCs, sampled approximately 5 years after starting antiretroviral therapy. The CDR3 protein is CASSPRDVGDTEAFF. The CDR3 bases are TGCGCCAGCAGCCCCAGGGACGTTGGGGACACTGAAGCTTTCTTT.